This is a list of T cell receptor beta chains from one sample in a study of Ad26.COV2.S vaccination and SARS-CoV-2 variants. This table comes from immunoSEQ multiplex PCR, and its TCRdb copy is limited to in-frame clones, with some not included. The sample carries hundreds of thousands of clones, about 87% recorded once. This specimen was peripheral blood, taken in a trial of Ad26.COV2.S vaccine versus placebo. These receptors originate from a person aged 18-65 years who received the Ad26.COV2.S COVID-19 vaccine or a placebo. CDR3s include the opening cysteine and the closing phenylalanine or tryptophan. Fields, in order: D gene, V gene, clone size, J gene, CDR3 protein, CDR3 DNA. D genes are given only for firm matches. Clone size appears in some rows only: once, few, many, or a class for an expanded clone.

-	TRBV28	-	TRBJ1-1	CASRAGANTEAFF	TGTGCCAGCAGGGCCGGGGCTAACACTGAAGCTTTCTTT
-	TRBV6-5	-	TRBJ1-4	CASSSDPGRPGLLFF	TGTGCCAGCAGCTCGGATCCGGGACGGCCGGGTTTGCTGTTTTTT
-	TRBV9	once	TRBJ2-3	CASSVGPREDTQYF	TGTGCCAGCAGCGTAGGCCCGAGGGAAGATACGCAGTATTTT
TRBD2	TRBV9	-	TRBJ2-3	CASNWGGKGGADTQYF	TGTGCCAGCAACTGGGGAGGGAAGGGTGGTGCGGATACGCAGTATTTT
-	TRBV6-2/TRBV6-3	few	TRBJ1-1	CASSYGQKAFF	TGTGCCAGCAGTTACGGGCAGAAAGCTTTCTTT
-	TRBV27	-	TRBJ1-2	CASSLRGVNYGYTF	TGTGCCAGCAGTTTGAGAGGGGTTAACTATGGCTACACCTTC
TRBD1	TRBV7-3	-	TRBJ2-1	CASSLKGQVNEQFF	TGTGCCAGCAGCTTAAAGGGACAGGTAAATGAGCAGTTCTTC
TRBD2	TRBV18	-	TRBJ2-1	CASSPGVAGDGEQFF	TGTGCCAGCTCACCCGGGGTCGCGGGAGATGGTGAGCAGTTCTTC
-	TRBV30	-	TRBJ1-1	CAWESPPPGAPGNTEAFF	TGTGCCTGGGAGTCCCCCCCGCCGGGGGCCCCTGGGAACACTGAAGCTTTCTTT
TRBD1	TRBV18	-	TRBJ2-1	CASSPTGLDEQFF	TGTGCCAGCTCACCGACAGGGTTGGATGAGCAGTTCTTC
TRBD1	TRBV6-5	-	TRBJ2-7	CATRDRGLGNYEQYF	TGTGCCACCCGGGACAGGGGCCTCGGAAACTACGAGCAGTACTTC
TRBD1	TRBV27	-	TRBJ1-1	CASRRTGAMNTEAFF	TGTGCCAGCAGGAGGACAGGGGCGATGAACACTGAAGCTTTCTTT
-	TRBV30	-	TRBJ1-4	CAWSRGGYPTTNEKLFF	TGTGCCTGGAGTAGAGGGGGTTACCCTACAACTAATGAAAAACTGTTTTTT
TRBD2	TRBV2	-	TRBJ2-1	CASSGTSGGVNEQFF	TGTGCCAGCAGTGGGACTAGCGGGGGGGTGAATGAGCAGTTCTTC
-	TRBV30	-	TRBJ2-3	CAWSVVGTDTQYF	TGTGCCTGGAGTGTGGTCGGCACAGATACGCAGTATTTT
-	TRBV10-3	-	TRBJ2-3	CAISVDQVGDTQYF	TGTGCCATCAGTGTAGATCAGGTAGGGGATACGCAGTATTTT
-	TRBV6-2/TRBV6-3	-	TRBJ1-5	CASSYPQPQHF	TGTGCCAGCAGTTACCCTCAGCCCCAGCATTTT
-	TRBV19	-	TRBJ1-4	CASHPRRGSEKLFF	TGTGCCAGTCATCCCCGAAGGGGTAGTGAAAAACTGTTTTTT
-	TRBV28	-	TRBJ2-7	CASSPPTGTVEQYF	TGTGCCAGCAGTCCACCGACAGGGACTGTCGAGCAGTACTTC
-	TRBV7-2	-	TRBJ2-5	CASSLHMAGGQETQYF	TGTGCCAGCAGCTTACACATGGCTGGGGGGCAAGAGACCCAGTACTTC
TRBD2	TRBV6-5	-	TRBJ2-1	CASRLLAETYNEQFF	TGTGCCAGCAGGCTACTAGCGGAGACCTACAATGAGCAGTTCTTC
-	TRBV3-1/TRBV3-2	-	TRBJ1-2	CASSQKRRPPGDGYTF	TGTGCCAGCAGCCAAAAGAGACGTCCTCCGGGGGATGGCTACACCTTC
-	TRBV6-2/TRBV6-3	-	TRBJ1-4	CASSSAGELTNEKLFF	TGTGCCAGCAGTTCCGCAGGGGAGTTGACTAATGAAAAACTGTTTTTT
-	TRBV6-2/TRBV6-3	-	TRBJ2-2	CASSFPTTGRPTTTGELFF	TGTGCCAGCAGTTTTCCCACGACAGGCCGGCCTACGACCACCGGGGAGCTGTTTTTT
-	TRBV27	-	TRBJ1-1	CASSYGLQGRARNTEAFF	TGTGCCAGCAGTTACGGACTACAGGGCCGGGCGAGGAACACTGAAGCTTTCTTT
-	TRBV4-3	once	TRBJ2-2	CASSQEGAAGELFF	TGCGCCAGCAGCCAAGAGGGGGCGGCCGGGGAGCTGTTTTTT
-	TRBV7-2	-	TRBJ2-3	CATRKSGQSTDTQYF	TGTGCCACTCGAAAATCGGGACAAAGCACAGATACGCAGTATTTT
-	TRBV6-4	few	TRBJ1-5	CASSDRAVNQPQHF	TGTGCCAGCAGTGATCGGGCAGTAAATCAGCCCCAGCATTTT
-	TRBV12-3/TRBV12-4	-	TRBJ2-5	CASSFHGRETQYF	TGTGCCAGCAGTTTTCATGGTCGGGAGACCCAGTACTTC
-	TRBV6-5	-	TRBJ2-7	CASSPLGTPYEQYF	TGTGCCAGCAGTCCTCTCGGGACCCCTTACGAGCAGTACTTC
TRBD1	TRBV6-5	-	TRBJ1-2	CASTLTGEGLYTF	TGTGCCAGCACCCTGACAGGGGAAGGACTCTACACCTTC
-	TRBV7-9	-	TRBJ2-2	CASSLIGTTNTGELFF	TGTGCCAGCAGCTTAATAGGGACAACGAACACCGGGGAGCTGTTTTTT
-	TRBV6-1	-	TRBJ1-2	CASSDGGYGYTF	TGTGCCAGCAGTGATGGGGGCTATGGCTACACCTTC
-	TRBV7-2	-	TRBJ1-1	CASSTRTGNTEAFF	TGTGCCAGCAGCACCCGGACGGGGAACACTGAAGCTTTCTTT
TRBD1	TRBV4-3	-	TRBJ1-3	CASSQEWTGGTGNTIYF	TGCGCCAGCAGCCAAGAGTGGACAGGGGGAACTGGAAACACCATATATTTT
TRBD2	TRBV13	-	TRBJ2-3	CASSSLLAGGDTQYF	TGTGCCAGCAGCTCCTTACTAGCGGGAGGAGATACGCAGTATTTT
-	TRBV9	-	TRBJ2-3	CASSPRFTDTQYF	TGTGCCAGCAGCCCACGATTCACAGATACGCAGTATTTT
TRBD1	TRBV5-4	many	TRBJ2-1	CASRRDSYNEQFF	TGTGCCAGCAGAAGGGACAGCTACAATGAGCAGTTCTTC
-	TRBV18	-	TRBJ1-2	CASSPSLQEGYTF	TGTGCCAGCTCACCGAGCCTACAGGAAGGCTACACCTTC
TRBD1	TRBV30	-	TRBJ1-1	CAWGTGRGGTEAFF	TGTGCCTGGGGGACAGGGCGAGGAGGGACTGAAGCTTTCTTT
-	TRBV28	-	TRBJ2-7	CASSLVGTSYEQYF	TGTGCCAGCAGCCTGGTGGGAACGTCCTACGAGCAGTACTTC
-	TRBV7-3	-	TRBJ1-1	CASSLGGVNTEAFF	TGTGCCAGCAGCTTAGGGGGGGTTAACACTGAAGCTTTCTTT
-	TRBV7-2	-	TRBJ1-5	CASSLVSGHNQPQHF	TGTGCCAGCAGCTTAGTGTCGGGGCACAATCAGCCCCAGCATTTT
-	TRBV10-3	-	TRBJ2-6	CAISEGEHSSISGANVLTF	TGTGCCATCAGTGAGGGGGAACACAGTTCAATCTCTGGGGCCAACGTCCTGACTTTC
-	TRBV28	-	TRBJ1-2	CASSYRGYGYTF	TGTGCCAGCAGCTACCGCGGCTATGGCTACACCTTC
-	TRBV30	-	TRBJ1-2	CAWSMEYGYTF	TGTGCCTGGAGTATGGAGTATGGCTACACCTTC
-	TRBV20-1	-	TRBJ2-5	CSAAETQYF	TGCAGTGCAGCAGAGACCCAGTACTTC
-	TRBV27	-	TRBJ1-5	CASSPEGTRPQHF	TGTGCCAGCAGCCCTGAGGGCACCCGACCCCAGCATTTT
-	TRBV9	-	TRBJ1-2	CASSVAGGGNYGYTF	TGTGCCAGCAGCGTAGCTGGAGGGGGTAACTATGGCTACACCTTC
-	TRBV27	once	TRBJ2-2	CASSPQVRTVTGELFF	TGTGCCAGCAGTCCGCAGGTTAGAACGGTCACCGGGGAGCTGTTTTTT
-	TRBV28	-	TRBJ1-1	CASSNLYTEAFF	TGTGCCAGCAGTAACCTCTACACTGAAGCTTTCTTT
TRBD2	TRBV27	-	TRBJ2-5	CASSLIAGGPYQETQYF	TGTGCCAGCAGTTTAATAGCGGGAGGGCCGTACCAAGAGACCCAGTACTTC
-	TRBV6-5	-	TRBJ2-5	CASSYWTEGETQYF	TGTGCCAGCAGTTACTGGACAGAAGGAGAGACCCAGTACTTC
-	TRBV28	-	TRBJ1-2	CASSPSTTYGYTF	TGTGCCAGCAGTCCTAGTACTACCTATGGCTACACCTTC
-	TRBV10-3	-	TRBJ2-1	CAISEQVYNEQFF	TGTGCCATCAGTGAACAGGTTTACAATGAGCAGTTCTTC